The TCR beta chain described here comes from a study of blood T cell repertoires in COVID-19 (dated by TCRdb to 2018 to 2020). In terms of the full investigation: Samples from collaborators originated in the United States, Italy and Spain and spanned both the acute and convalescent phases of COVID-19. The prospective study material was composed of cDNA or gDNA derived from T cells, B-cell-depleted T cells, or PBMCs. Samples came from the ongoing ImmuneRACE study (first 160 participants) plus 1,254 subjects from 6 global collaborators. A freely available public database, intended as a resource for researchers studying the immune response to SARS-CoV-2, is where the repertoires were released. Where HLA class I and class II types were available, the types were taken from metadata supplied by the sample provider, not from assay-based typing. A de-identified subject ID, COVID-19 status, age in years and sex were almost always included in the sample metadata. The dataset comprised deeply sampled blood TCRbeta repertoires from subjects exposed to, actively infected with, or recovered from COVID-19. Overall results and qualifications from the work: Clinical and demographic metadata were provided uncurated, with the amount varying by source and participant.

Whole blood was collected in K2EDTA tubes by collaborating institutions according to the institutions' own protocols. For TCRbeta analysis, collaborators shipped samples as frozen whole blood, isolated PBMCs, or DNA extracted from either of those sample types. Including the terminal cysteine and phenylalanine, the CDR3 comprises 12 residues. The read is trimmed to its CDR3 DNA, 36 bases read in frame from base 1. The germline V gene encodes CDR1 SGHNT and CDR2 YYREEE (reference sequence). Trimming at the junction amounts to 1 base on V and 7 bases on J, and the germline ends lie 8 bases apart. Concerning this clone: Its cognate antigen has yet to be identified. Per-base quality was not reported, and no clone a single base away is much larger than it.

TCRbeta CDR3 regions were amplified from genomic DNA by means of the immunoSEQ Assay, a bias-controlled multiplex PCR. The authors' pipeline ran thus. Nucleated cell counts per sample were estimated from amplification of reference gene primers within the assay. To quantify the absolute abundance of each unique TCRbeta CDR3 rearrangement, sequence reads were collapsed and filtered. Productive Simpson clonality was computed per sample as the square root of Simpson's diversity index over productive rearrangements. The table comes from immuneACCESS by way of TCRdb, which keeps in-frame sequences with V and J called. Part of the clones is missing from these tables; in studies checked, under half for an unresolved V gene and the rest for unknown reasons. The V and J calls and the clone size are those of that table, but D and trimming were determined from the DNA. Counted in this sample were about 94,000 clones; 84% of them appeared once. Jointly, the top ten make up roughly 6.2% of the sample.

This receptor chain uses TRBV5-4 and TRBJ1-1; too little of a D gene remains to name it. The source is a man between 60 and 70 years old with acute or convalescent COVID-19. Sequenced input: peripheral blood. The CDR3 has the sequence CASSLTVGEAFF. The base sequence is TGTGCCAGCAGCTTGACAGTTGGTGAAGCTTTCTTT.